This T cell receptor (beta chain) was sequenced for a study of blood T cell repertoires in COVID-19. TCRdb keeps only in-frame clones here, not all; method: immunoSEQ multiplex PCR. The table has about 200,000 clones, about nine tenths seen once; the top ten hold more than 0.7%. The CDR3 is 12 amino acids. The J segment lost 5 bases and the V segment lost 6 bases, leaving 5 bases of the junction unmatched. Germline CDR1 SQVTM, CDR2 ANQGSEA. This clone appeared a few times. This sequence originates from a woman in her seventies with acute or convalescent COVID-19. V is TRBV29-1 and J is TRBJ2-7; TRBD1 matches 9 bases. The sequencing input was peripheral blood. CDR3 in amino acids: CSVGQGWDEQYF. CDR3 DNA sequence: TGCAGCGTCGGACAGGGGTGGGACGAGCAGTACTTC.